This entry lists 4 T cell receptor beta chains sequenced from one sample in a study of T cell repertoires in ileal Crohn's disease. Profiling relied on immunoSEQ multiplex PCR, and the TCRdb table lists in-frame clones only, not all of them. The table has about 190 clones, 94% seen once. Time point noted: proximal margin of the surgical specimen (macroscopically non-inflamed). Sequencing used ileal tissue. These receptors originate from an adult with Crohn's disease.

The V call is TRBV7-9, the J call TRBJ1-1; no definite D call. CDR3 length equals 14 residues. V was pared by 4 bases and J by 1 base, with 10 bases between. Germline V gene data show CDR1 as SEHNR and CDR2 as FQNEAQ (reference sequence). The CDR3 here is CASSWAGGNTEAFF. In nucleotides, the CDR3 is TGTGCCAGCAGCTGGGCCGGTGGGAACACTGAAGCTTTCTTT.

The chain links TRBV7-9 to TRBJ2-7, with TRBD2 matching 16 bases. The CDR3 is 15 residues long. Per germline, CDR1 SEHNR and CDR2 FQNEAQ (reference sequence). The V gene end was trimmed by 5 bases and the J gene end by 5 bases; junction bases not matched to a gene: 3. Written as DNA, the CDR3 is TGTGCCAGCAGCGGGACTAGCGGGAGGGCCAACGAGCAGTACTTC. Protein product: CASSGTSGRANEQYF.

The chain employs TRBV29-1 and TRBJ1-1; 9 positions match TRBD1. Germline CDR1 SQVTM, CDR2 ANQGSEA. V was clipped by 3 bases and J by 5 bases; unmatched bases: 7. The CDR3 runs to 14 residues. CDR3 sequence reads: CSVEGWDRETEAFF. CDR3 coding DNA: TGCAGCGTTGAGGGGTGGGACAGGGAGACTGAAGCTTTCTTT.

This clone appeared a single time. This chain uses TRBV28 with TRBJ1-5; 11 nucleotides align to TRBD1. V shed 2 bases and J 7 bases; nucleotides not matched to a gene: 10. The length of the CDR3 is 17 residues. Germline assignment: CDR1 MDHEN and CDR2 SYDVKM. CDR3 DNA sequence: TGTGCCAGCAGTTTAATAGGGACAGGGGGATCACGGCAGCCCCAGCATTTT. Translating it yields CASSLIGTGGSRQPQHF.